Each of the 26 T cell receptor beta chains below was sequenced from the same sample in a study of blood T cell repertoires in COVID-19. Clones were sequenced by immunoSEQ multiplex PCR, and TCRdb holds only the in-frame ones, with some missing. The sample lists approximately 78,000 clones; approximately 86% were seen once. The sequenced sample consisted of peripheral blood. The receptors were sampled from a man over 45 with acute or convalescent COVID-19.

This clone came up once. This chain connects TRBV4-1 to TRBJ2-1, with D possibly being TRBD1 (5 bases). V was pared by 5 bases and J by 7 bases, with 15 bases between. Germline CDR1 and CDR2: MGHRA and YSYEKL. The CDR3 totals 14 residues. CDR3 in amino acids: CASSKGAGRNEQFF. In DNA, the CDR3 is TGCGCCAGCAGCAAAGGAGCAGGGCGGAATGAGCAGTTCTTC.

The chain uses TRBV24-1 and TRBJ2-3, with D maybe TRBD2 (7 bases). This CDR3 contains 14 residues. Germline lookup yields CDR1 KGHDR and CDR2 SFDVKD. The ends were cut back, 6 bases at V and 6 bases at J, with 15 bases in the middle. The CDR3 nucleotides are TGTGCCACCAGTTACGGGGGGCGGTGGGATACGCAGTATTTT. It specifies CATSYGGRWDTQYF.

The chain uses TRBV5-1 and TRBJ1-1; 11 bases line up with TRBD1. Germline CDR1 SGHRS, CDR2 YFSETQ. V dropped 5 bases and J dropped 5; count of bases not matched to a gene: 11. This CDR3 is built from 16 residues. This CDR3 is CASRFGTGGFKTEAFF. The DNA of the CDR3 is TGCGCCAGCAGGTTCGGGACAGGGGGGTTTAAGACTGAAGCTTTCTTT.

J is TRBJ2-5 and V is TRBV6-1; 9 nucleotides line up with TRBD1. The CDR3 has 16 amino acids. The germline gives CDR1 MNHNS, CDR2 SASEGT. V shed 2 bases and J 5 bases; nucleotides not matched to a gene: 9. The CDR3 loop is CASSEPPSTGGETQYF. DNA of the CDR3: TGTGCCAGCAGTGAACCCCCTTCGACAGGGGGTGAGACCCAGTACTTC.

In its sample, this clone was seen once. This chain uses TRBV6-5 with TRBJ2-7, with D unclear. Germline-derived CDR1 and CDR2 are MNHEY and SVGAGI. The CDR3 covers 15 residues. V was pared by 0 bases and J by 2 bases, with 11 bases between. This chain's CDR3 is CASSYSRAQTYEQYF. DNA for the CDR3: TGTGCCAGCAGTTACTCGAGAGCGCAAACCTACGAGCAGTACTTC.

The chain uses TRBV3-1 (or the pseudogene TRBV3-2) and TRBJ2-7, with D possibly being TRBD2 (5 bases). The CDR3 is 13 residues long. CDR1 is LGHDT, CDR2 YNNKEL, per germline (reference sequence). V lost 0 bases and J 3 bases, leaving 6 bases between the germline ends. CDR3 nucleotide sequence: TGTGCCAGCAGCCAAGATACTAGCTACGAGCAGTACTTC. Amino acids: CASSQDTSYEQYF.

The CDR3: CAIGAFSGNTIYF. CDR3 DNA: TGTGCCATAGGAGCCTTCTCTGGAAACACCATATATTTT. This chain joins TRBV6-5 and TRBJ1-3; D remains unclear. This CDR3 comprises 13 residues. The V end lost 10 bases, the J end lost 0 bases, and 10 bases lay between the germline ends. The germline V gene encodes CDR1 MNHEY and CDR2 SVGAGI.

The rearrangement uses TRBV9 and TRBJ1-1; 7 positions match TRBD1. Germline V gene lookup returns CDR1 SGDLS and CDR2 YYNGEE. The V gene end was trimmed by 0 bases and the J gene end by 2 bases; junction bases not matched to a gene: 7. The CDR3 covers 16 residues. The CDR3 region is CASSVAMDRFNTEAFF. The CDR3 bases are TGTGCCAGCAGCGTAGCGATGGACAGGTTTAACACTGAAGCTTTCTTT.

This clone came up a few times. V is TRBV2 and J is TRBJ1-6; the D is unclear. This CDR3 has 16 amino acids. Trimming took off 7 bases at V and 2 bases at J, with 15 bases between the two ends. The germline V gene has CDR1 SNHLY and CDR2 FYNNEI. DNA for the CDR3: TGTGCCAGCACTCTTAATTGGAGTACCTATAATTCACCCCTCCACTTT. The encoded protein is CASTLNWSTYNSPLHF. The whole variable domain, remainder taken from reference TRBV2 and TRBJ1-6, is EPEVTQTPSHQVTQMGQEVILRCVPISNHLYFYWYRQILGQKVEFLVSFYNNEISEKSEIFDDQFSVERPDGSNFTLKIRSTKLEDSAMYFCASTLNWSTYNSPLHFGNGTRLTVT.

The chain has TRBV6-5 and TRBJ1-1; D is unclear. Germline V gene data show CDR1 as MNHEY and CDR2 as SVGAGI. The CDR3 is 13 amino acids. The ends were cut back, 6 bases at V and 11 bases at J, with 19 bases in the middle. DNA of the CDR3: TGTGCCAGCAGCCCCGGGTTGGGGTCTAGCGCTTTCTTT. It specifies CASSPGLGSSAFF.

The V gene is TRBV6-5, the J gene TRBJ2-7, with 10 bases matching TRBD1. The ends lost 5 bases at V and 2 bases at J; junction bases unmatched: 3. Looked up from germline, CDR1 is MNHEY and CDR2 is SVGAGI. The CDR3 runs to 14 residues. CDR3 sequence (DNA): TGTGCCAGCAGTAGGACAGGGGGGGCCTACGAGCAGTACTTC. Translation: CASSRTGGAYEQYF.

The rearrangement uses TRBV6-2 or TRBV6-3 and TRBJ2-3; TRBD2 aligns across 8 bases. V dropped 4 bases and J dropped 13; count of bases not matched to a gene: 13. The CDR3 contains 14 residues. CDR1 is MNHEY and CDR2 is SVGEGT in the germline V gene. The CDR3 DNA sequence: TGTGCCAGCAGTTTGAGCGGGGGCAGGGTCAATAAGTATTTT. This sequence encodes CASSLSGGRVNKYF.

The rearrangement uses TRBV28 and TRBJ2-3, with D maybe TRBD2 (7 bases). Germline V CDR1 and CDR2: MDHEN, SYDVKM. CDR3 size: 15 residues. Deletions cut 6 bases from V and 3 bases from J, with 16 bases between. CDR3 region: CASSLGGRGTDTQYF. CDR3 sequence (DNA): TGTGCCAGCAGCCTGGGGGGGCGCGGGACAGATACGCAGTATTTT.

The V call is TRBV5-4, the J call TRBJ1-2, with TRBD1 matching 7 bases. The trim removed 0 bases at V and 4 bases at J, leaving 3 bases unmatched. Looked up from germline, CDR1 is SGHNT and CDR2 is YYREEE (reference sequence). This CDR3 has 14 residues. CDR3 residues: CASSLVAGGYGYTF. In nucleotides, the CDR3 is TGTGCCAGCAGCTTGGTCGCAGGGGGCTATGGCTACACCTTC.

This rearrangement joins TRBV10-3 to TRBJ2-7; 8 nucleotides align to TRBD1. The germline V gene has CDR1 ENHRY and CDR2 SYGVKD. This CDR3 has 13 residues. V lost 10 bases to trimming and J lost 5 bases; unmatched junction nucleotides: 10. The CDR3 loop reads CATTDREGHEQYF. CDR3 in DNA: TGTGCCACAACGGACAGGGAAGGTCACGAGCAGTACTTC.

This clone was seen once. CDR3: CASTWGTGGNEQFF. CDR3 sequence (DNA): TGCGCCAGCACCTGGGGGACAGGGGGCAATGAGCAGTTCTTC. The gene calls are TRBV5-1 and TRBJ2-1; TRBD1 matches at 11 bases. V shed 6 bases, J shed 6 bases, and the junction held 5 bases outside the gene matches. Germline CDR1 SGHRS, CDR2 YFSETQ. The CDR3 covers 14 residues.

The chain joins TRBV19 to TRBJ1-2, with 7 nucleotides matching TRBD1. The CDR3 covers 16 residues. Trimming cost V 1 base and J 4 bases; bases outside gene matches: 9. Germline CDR1 reads LNHDA; CDR2 reads SQIVND (reference sequence). This CDR3 is CASSIAGLTGIYGYTF. CDR3 DNA: TGTGCCAGTAGTATAGCCGGTTTGACAGGGATCTATGGCTACACCTTC. The full variable domain, its missing parts supplied by reference TRBV19 and TRBJ1-2, is DGGITQSPKYLFRKEGQNVTLSCEQNLNHDAMYWYRQDPGQGLRLIYYSQIVNDFQKGDIAEGYSVSREKKESFPLTVTSAQKNPTAFYLCASSIAGLTGIYGYTFGSGTRLTVV.

This chain connects TRBV29-1 to TRBJ2-7; tentatively, D is TRBD1 (6 bases). Trimming took off 5 bases at V and 5 bases at J, with 28 bases between the two ends. The CDR3 consists of 17 residues. The germline V gene encodes CDR1 SQVTM and CDR2 ANQGSEA. The CDR3 is CSVRFTLTGFGVHEQYF. CDR3 nucleotides: TGCAGCGTTCGATTTACACTTACAGGGTTTGGGGTTCACGAGCAGTACTTC.

In this sample, this clone turned up a few times. This chain uses TRBV18 with TRBJ1-3; D is unresolved. CDR1 and CDR2 from the germline V gene are KGHSH and LQKENI. The CDR3 covers 13 residues. V lost 1 base and J lost 8, with 9 bases in between. The CDR3 DNA reads as TGTGCCAGCTCACCACTCACTGAAGACACCATATATTTT. Its protein is CASSPLTEDTIYF.

The J gene is TRBJ1-2, the V gene TRBV27; TRBD1 aligns across 9 bases. The CDR3 is made up of 20 amino acids. With V trimmed by 3 bases and J by 6 bases, 23 bases remained unmatched. Germline CDR1 MNHEY, CDR2 SMNVEV (reference sequence). CDR3 protein: CASSFPRNLPGQGGEDGYTF. In nucleotides, the CDR3 is TGTGCCAGCAGTTTTCCCCGCAATCTCCCGGGACAGGGAGGTGAGGATGGCTACACCTTC.

V and J are TRBV29-1 and TRBJ1-2; D ambiguous. Per germline, CDR1 SQVTM and CDR2 ANQGSEA. V shed 3 bases and J shed 4 bases, with 15 bases lying between them. The CDR3 extends over 14 amino acids. The CDR3 region is CSVDYGERAYGYTF. DNA of the CDR3: TGCAGCGTTGATTACGGGGAAAGGGCCTATGGCTACACCTTC.

About this clone: The sample carries other DNA sequences with the same CDR3. The chain joins TRBV6-1 to TRBJ2-3; 13 nucleotides match TRBD2. The ends lost 2 bases at V and 1 base at J; junction bases unmatched: 3. The CDR3 runs 17 residues. Germline V CDR1 and CDR2: MNHNS, SASEGT. The CDR3: CASSESGLAGGTDTQYF. The CDR3, as DNA: TGTGCCAGCAGTGAATCCGGACTAGCGGGGGGCACAGATACGCAGTATTTT.

A single count supports this clone. The chain couples TRBV5-4 to TRBJ2-5, with D maybe TRBD2 (6 bases). V was clipped by 3 bases and J by 2 bases, with 17 bases between them. Germline CDR1 is SGHNT and CDR2 is YYREEE (reference sequence). The CDR3 is made up of 16 amino acids. CDR3 sequence (DNA): TGTGCCAGCAGCTCCCCCCTTGTGGGGGGACAAGAGACCCAGTACTTC. Protein: CASSSPLVGGQETQYF.

The rearrangement links TRBV2 to TRBJ2-7, with D maybe TRBD1 (9 bases). V lost 6 bases to trimming and J lost 6 bases, with 27 bases between them. Germline V gene sequence: CDR1 SNHLY, CDR2 FYNNEI. The CDR3 runs to 17 residues. The CDR3 region has the DNA TGTGCCAGCAGGAGGGGACTAGGGACAGGGAGGTTGGGCGAGCAGTACTTC. It yields the protein CASRRGLGTGRLGEQYF.

The chain couples TRBV6-5 to TRBJ1-1; D perhaps matches TRBD1 (5 bases). The germline gives CDR1 MNHEY, CDR2 SVGAGI. V lost 6 bases and J lost 1, with 6 bases in between. The CDR3 is 12 residues long. CDR3 in amino acids: CASSDRNTEAFF. The DNA of the CDR3 is TGTGCCAGCAGCGACAGGAACACTGAAGCTTTCTTT.

The V and J genes are TRBV5-1 and TRBJ1-2; perhaps TRBD1 as D (5 bases). The CDR3 loop spans 13 amino acids. Trimming shortened V by 4 bases and J by 4 bases, and 11 bases separated the two germline ends. The V gene's germline CDR1 is SGHRS and CDR2 YFSETQ. The CDR3 coding sequence is TGCGCCAGCAGCCGCCAGGGCACCTATGGCTACACCTTC. Translated, it gives CASSRQGTYGYTF.